The entry below describes one T cell receptor beta chain. The antigen is unknown. Method: immunoSEQ multiplex PCR; TCRdb's copy keeps in-frame clones and lacks some. The sample shows about 140,000 clones, 84% of them seen only once. This sample stems from a study of cytomegalovirus exposure and HLA in healthy donors. Overall study results and limits: Within the 130 or so validation repertoires, first-cohort TCR clusters tended to co-occur, according to a later analysis.

With 4 bases clipped from V and 0 bases from J, the junction kept 1 base outside the gene matches. CDR1 and CDR2 from the germline V gene are MNHNY and SVGAGI (reference sequence). CDR3 size: 15 residues. The rearrangement uses TRBV6-6 and TRBJ1-4; 8 nucleotides agree with TRBD1. This receptor was obtained from a woman in her 30s in good health and CMV-seronegative. Sequencing was done on a sample of PBMCs. The CDR3 reads CASSSTGATNEKLFF. The CDR3 region has the DNA TGTGCCAGCAGTTCGACAGGGGCAACTAATGAAAAACTGTTTTTT.